This is a list of T cell receptor beta chains from one sample in a study of T cell repertoires in cytomegalovirus infection. Each CDR3 protein is one row after TCRdb ran MiXCR on the reads. This sample yields more than 90,000 distinct CDR3 sequences, of which around a tenth are seen a single time; around 29% belongs to the top ten. For these TCRs, the target antigens are not known. Source material: PBMCs, sequenced either directly or after in vitro stimulation (not recorded which). The receptors stem from a human donor in good health (CMV status not recorded). Some clones in this sample may be carry-over from other donors' samples. Each CDR3 is given with its conserved first and last residue. Each record gives: V gene, clone size, D gene, J gene, CDR3 protein, CDR3 DNA. D genes are given only for firm matches. Clone size is shown for a subset of rows, as once, few, many or a class of expanded clone.

v_call: TRBV4-3; clone_size: few; d_call: NA; j_call: TRBJ2-2; cdr3_aa: CASSQVRQGGELFF; cdr3_nt: TGCGCCAGCAGCCAAGTGCGGCAGGGCGGGGAGCTGTTTTTT
v_call: TRBV20-1; clone_size: many; d_call: TRBD2; j_call: TRBJ2-5; cdr3_aa: CSASYGTSGPETQYF; cdr3_nt: TGCAGTGCTAGTTATGGGACTAGCGGCCCAGAGACCCAGTACTTC
v_call: TRBV19; clone_size: NA; d_call: TRBD2; j_call: TRBJ2-2; cdr3_aa: CASSPLAGNTGELFF; cdr3_nt: TGTGCCAGTAGTCCTCTAGCGGGGAACACCGGGGAGCTGTTTTTT
v_call: TRBV12-3/TRBV12-4; clone_size: NA; d_call: NA; j_call: TRBJ2-5; cdr3_aa: CASSFSTGETQYF; cdr3_nt: TGTGCCAGCAGTTTTTCTACCGGAGAGACCCAGTACTTC
v_call: TRBV7-2; clone_size: few; d_call: NA; j_call: TRBJ2-1; cdr3_aa: CASSRSWIPYNEQFF; cdr3_nt: TGTGCCAGCAGCCGCAGTTGGATACCCTACAATGAGCAGTTCTTC
v_call: TRBV29-1; clone_size: once; d_call: NA; j_call: TRBJ2-6; cdr3_aa: CSVDRGLGSGANVLTF; cdr3_nt: TGCAGCGTTGACAGGGGATTAGGCTCTGGGGCCAACGTCCTGACTTTC
v_call: TRBV4-1; clone_size: NA; d_call: NA; j_call: TRBJ2-1; cdr3_aa: CASSQETPGPENEQFF; cdr3_nt: TGCGCCAGCAGCCAAGAAACACCGGGGCCGGAGAATGAGCAGTTCTTC
v_call: TRBV12-3/TRBV12-4; clone_size: few; d_call: NA; j_call: TRBJ1-6; cdr3_aa: CASSLGTDAFSPLHF; cdr3_nt: TGTGCCAGCAGTTTAGGCACGGATGCTTTTTCACCCCTCCACTTT
v_call: TRBV7-2; clone_size: many; d_call: NA; j_call: TRBJ2-1; cdr3_aa: CASRPRGAFYNEQFF; cdr3_nt: TGTGCCAGCAGACCCCGGGGGGCCTTCTACAATGAGCAGTTCTTC
v_call: TRBV7-9; clone_size: NA; d_call: TRBD1; j_call: TRBJ1-2; cdr3_aa: CASSTGTGVEGYTF; cdr3_nt: TGTGCCAGCTCGACCGGGACAGGGGTCGAAGGCTACACCTTC
v_call: TRBV27; clone_size: NA; d_call: TRBD1; j_call: TRBJ2-3; cdr3_aa: CASSSTGTADTQYF; cdr3_nt: TGTGCCAGCAGTTCTACCGGGACAGCAGATACGCAGTATTTT
v_call: TRBV12-3/TRBV12-4; clone_size: many; d_call: NA; j_call: TRBJ1-1; cdr3_aa: CASSLVVGSKDLGLGAFF; cdr3_nt: TGTGCCAGCAGTTTAGTAGTGGGGTCTAAGGACCTGGGGTTAGGAGCTTTCTTT
v_call: TRBV12-3/TRBV12-4; clone_size: NA; d_call: NA; j_call: TRBJ2-2; cdr3_aa: CASSLGSGYTGELFF; cdr3_nt: TGTGCCAGCAGTTTAGGTTCAGGATACACCGGGGAGCTGTTTTTT
v_call: TRBV28; clone_size: NA; d_call: NA; j_call: TRBJ2-7; cdr3_aa: CASSLPRDNYEQYF; cdr3_nt: TGTGCCAGCAGTCTTCCCCGGGATAACTACGAGCAGTACTTC
v_call: TRBV19; clone_size: few; d_call: NA; j_call: TRBJ1-2; cdr3_aa: CASSVDLYGYTF; cdr3_nt: TGTGCCAGTAGTGTGGACCTCTATGGCTACACCTTC
v_call: TRBV19; clone_size: NA; d_call: TRBD2; j_call: TRBJ2-1; cdr3_aa: CASSMGLAGGREQFF; cdr3_nt: TGTGCCAGTAGTATGGGACTAGCGGGAGGACGGGAGCAGTTCTTC
v_call: TRBV7-2; clone_size: many; d_call: NA; j_call: TRBJ2-7; cdr3_aa: CASSLVLSGPYEQYF; cdr3_nt: TGTGCCAGCAGCTTAGTTCTTAGCGGTCCCTACGAGCAGTACTTC
v_call: TRBV11-2; clone_size: NA; d_call: NA; j_call: TRBJ1-2; cdr3_aa: CASSLGALQRGYTF; cdr3_nt: TGTGCCAGCAGCTTAGGAGCTCTCCAAAGGGGCTACACCTTC
v_call: TRBV7-9; clone_size: many; d_call: TRBD2; j_call: TRBJ2-7; cdr3_aa: CASMFGLEGGEQYF; cdr3_nt: TGTGCCAGCATGTTTGGACTAGAAGGAGGCGAGCAGTACTTC
v_call: TRBV19; clone_size: NA; d_call: TRBD1; j_call: TRBJ2-1; cdr3_aa: CATTGTGVNEQFF; cdr3_nt: TGTGCCACAACCGGGACAGGGGTCAATGAGCAGTTCTTC
v_call: TRBV5-1; clone_size: few; d_call: NA; j_call: TRBJ1-1; cdr3_aa: CASSSPSVNTEAFF; cdr3_nt: TGCGCCAGCAGCTCCCCCTCGGTGAACACTGAAGCTTTCTTT
v_call: TRBV5-4; clone_size: many; d_call: TRBD1; j_call: TRBJ2-5; cdr3_aa: CASSSRTGGETQYF; cdr3_nt: TGTGCCAGCAGCTCGAGGACAGGCGGGGAGACCCAGTACTTC
v_call: TRBV11-2; clone_size: many; d_call: TRBD2; j_call: TRBJ2-1; cdr3_aa: CASSPGTSGRASDNEQFF; cdr3_nt: TGTGCCAGCAGCCCCGGGACTAGCGGGAGGGCCTCTGACAATGAGCAGTTCTTC
v_call: TRBV4-3; clone_size: few; d_call: TRBD2; j_call: TRBJ2-1; cdr3_aa: CASSQARGLAGVNEQFF; cdr3_nt: TGCGCCAGCAGCCAAGCTAGGGGACTAGCGGGAGTCAATGAGCAGTTCTTC
v_call: TRBV7-2; clone_size: many; d_call: NA; j_call: TRBJ2-2; cdr3_aa: CASSILQENGELFF; cdr3_nt: TGTGCCAGCAGCATTTTGCAAGAGAACGGGGAGCTGTTTTTT
v_call: TRBV19; clone_size: medium-sized; d_call: NA; j_call: TRBJ1-5; cdr3_aa: CASSIGPLSRGQPQHF; cdr3_nt: TGTGCCAGTAGTATAGGACCGCTATCGCGGGGCCAGCCCCAGCATTTT
v_call: TRBV11-3; clone_size: NA; d_call: TRBD1; j_call: TRBJ2-5; cdr3_aa: CASSPQAGTGLTQYF; cdr3_nt: TGTGCCAGCAGCCCTCAGGCCGGGACAGGTTTGACCCAGTACTTC
v_call: TRBV6-4; clone_size: many; d_call: TRBD2; j_call: TRBJ2-5; cdr3_aa: CASSEPPPGLAGQETQYF; cdr3_nt: TGTGCCAGCAGTGAACCCCCTCCGGGACTAGCGGGGCAAGAGACCCAGTACTTC
v_call: TRBV7-2; clone_size: NA; d_call: NA; j_call: TRBJ2-5; cdr3_aa: CASSAGWAQETQYF; cdr3_nt: TGTGCCAGCAGCGCCGGGTGGGCCCAAGAGACCCAGTACTTC
v_call: TRBV11-3; clone_size: few; d_call: TRBD2; j_call: TRBJ2-1; cdr3_aa: CASSPRTSGLNNEQFF; cdr3_nt: TGTGCCAGCAGCCCTCGGACTAGCGGGTTGAACAATGAGCAGTTCTTC
v_call: TRBV10-3; clone_size: many; d_call: NA; j_call: TRBJ2-5; cdr3_aa: CAIGSGLGETQYF; cdr3_nt: TGTGCCATCGGATCAGGCCTGGGAGAGACCCAGTACTTC
v_call: TRBV7-3; clone_size: many; d_call: NA; j_call: TRBJ1-3; cdr3_aa: CASSPQGTGNTIYF; cdr3_nt: TGTGCCAGCAGCCCGCAGGGGACTGGAAACACCATATATTTT
v_call: TRBV7-9; clone_size: NA; d_call: TRBD1; j_call: TRBJ2-7; cdr3_aa: CASSGSGQSYEQYF; cdr3_nt: TGTGCCAGCAGCGGATCGGGACAGTCCTACGAGCAGTACTTC
v_call: TRBV2; clone_size: few; d_call: TRBD1; j_call: TRBJ1-1; cdr3_aa: CASSGDRGRTEAFF; cdr3_nt: TGTGCCAGCAGTGGTGACAGGGGACGTACTGAAGCTTTCTTT
v_call: TRBV9; clone_size: NA; d_call: NA; j_call: TRBJ2-1; cdr3_aa: CASSVVASGTHNEQFF; cdr3_nt: TGTGCCAGCAGCGTAGTAGCGTCGGGTACGCACAATGAGCAGTTCTTC
v_call: TRBV7-2; clone_size: many; d_call: TRBD2; j_call: TRBJ2-3; cdr3_aa: CASSSSGGNTDTQYF; cdr3_nt: TGTGCCAGCAGCTCCAGCGGGGGAAACACAGATACGCAGTATTTT
v_call: TRBV5-4; clone_size: NA; d_call: TRBD1; j_call: TRBJ1-2; cdr3_aa: CASSRDRVGYGYTF; cdr3_nt: TGTGCCAGCAGCCGAGACAGGGTTGGCTATGGCTACACCTTC
v_call: TRBV7-8; clone_size: few; d_call: NA; j_call: TRBJ2-7; cdr3_aa: CASSSLMGASYEQYF; cdr3_nt: TGTGCCAGCAGCTCGCTCATGGGGGCCTCCTACGAGCAGTACTTC
v_call: TRBV4-1; clone_size: few; d_call: TRBD2; j_call: TRBJ2-3; cdr3_aa: CASSLGTSGNVDTQYF; cdr3_nt: TGCGCCAGCAGCCTAGGGACTAGCGGGAATGTAGATACGCAGTATTTT
v_call: TRBV7-8; clone_size: many; d_call: TRBD1; j_call: TRBJ1-5; cdr3_aa: CASSLEGGTGGRRNQPQHF; cdr3_nt: TGTGCCAGCAGCTTAGAAGGTGGGACAGGGGGCCGACGAAATCAGCCCCAGCATTTT
v_call: TRBV7-9; clone_size: many; d_call: NA; j_call: TRBJ2-7; cdr3_aa: CASTPGGQWEQYF; cdr3_nt: TGTGCCAGCACCCCCGGGGGGCAATGGGAGCAGTACTTC
v_call: TRBV4-3; clone_size: NA; d_call: NA; j_call: TRBJ2-5; cdr3_aa: CASSAEVGETQYF; cdr3_nt: TGCGCCAGCAGTGCGGAGGTTGGGGAGACCCAGTACTTC
v_call: TRBV7-9; clone_size: many; d_call: NA; j_call: TRBJ2-1; cdr3_aa: CASSLRLPPSFREQFF; cdr3_nt: TGTGCCAGCAGCTTACGACTGCCCCCGTCTTTCAGGGAGCAGTTCTTC
v_call: TRBV11-2; clone_size: NA; d_call: NA; j_call: TRBJ1-2; cdr3_aa: CANSLDPGEGGAGYGYTF; cdr3_nt: TGTGCCAACAGCTTAGATCCGGGGGAGGGGGGAGCCGGCTATGGCTACACCTTC
v_call: TRBV28; clone_size: few; d_call: NA; j_call: TRBJ2-5; cdr3_aa: CASGSPAGSSKETQYF; cdr3_nt: TGTGCCAGCGGATCCCCCGCCGGCAGTAGTAAAGAGACCCAGTACTTC
v_call: TRBV28; clone_size: many; d_call: TRBD1; j_call: TRBJ1-5; cdr3_aa: CASSSDRGQPQHF; cdr3_nt: TGTGCCAGCAGTTCGGACAGGGGTCAACCCCAGCATTTT
v_call: TRBV4-2; clone_size: many; d_call: TRBD2; j_call: TRBJ2-1; cdr3_aa: CASSQVLLAENNEQFF; cdr3_nt: TGTGCCAGCAGCCAAGTTTTACTAGCGGAAAACAATGAGCAGTTCTTC
v_call: TRBV27; clone_size: few; d_call: NA; j_call: TRBJ2-1; cdr3_aa: CASGSGPRYNEQFF; cdr3_nt: TGTGCCAGCGGTAGTGGGCCGAGATACAATGAGCAGTTCTTC
v_call: TRBV7-9; clone_size: many; d_call: TRBD2; j_call: TRBJ2-1; cdr3_aa: CASSLRGGTSGHNEQFF; cdr3_nt: TGTGCCAGCAGCTTAAGGGGGGGGACTAGCGGGCACAATGAGCAGTTCTTC
v_call: TRBV6-5; clone_size: NA; d_call: NA; j_call: TRBJ1-3; cdr3_aa: CASRIQASGNTIYF; cdr3_nt: TGTGCCAGCAGAATACAGGCCTCTGGAAACACCATATATTTT
v_call: TRBV18; clone_size: NA; d_call: NA; j_call: TRBJ2-3; cdr3_aa: CASSPRDYTQYF; cdr3_nt: TGTGCCAGCTCACCTAGGGACTATACGCAGTATTTT
v_call: TRBV27; clone_size: NA; d_call: TRBD1; j_call: TRBJ1-5; cdr3_aa: CASSPRTGRLVGQPQHF; cdr3_nt: TGTGCCAGCAGTCCCCGGACAGGGCGTCTAGTTGGTCAGCCCCAGCATTTT
v_call: TRBV28; clone_size: NA; d_call: NA; j_call: TRBJ2-7; cdr3_aa: CASGLSGLTYEQYF; cdr3_nt: TGTGCCAGCGGCCTATCGGGGCTCACCTACGAGCAGTACTTC